The 2 T cell receptor beta chains below were found in one sample sequenced in a study of cytomegalovirus exposure and HLA in healthy donors. The study ran its PCR with 60 Vbeta and 13 Jbeta primers. Measured with immunoSEQ multiplex PCR; TCRdb has only the in-frame clones, and not every one. The table lists 65,000 or so clones, 60% to 65% of them singletons. Material: PBMCs. The receptors were gathered from a man aged 30 to 45 in good health and CMV-seronegative.

The chain joins TRBV7-6 to TRBJ1-2; TRBD1 agrees at 8 bases. V lost 1 base, J lost 4 bases, and 5 bases stayed unmatched. This CDR3 has 15 amino acids. The germline V gene has CDR1 SGHVS and CDR2 FNYEAQ. CDR3 sequence (DNA): TGTGCCAGCAGCTTAGGAGGACAGGGTGTCTATGGCTACACCTTC. Protein: CASSLGGQGVYGYTF.

V and J are TRBV7-9 and TRBJ1-4, with no clear D. V lost 5 bases and J 6 bases, leaving 10 bases between the germline ends. There are 13 residues in the CDR3. CDR1 and CDR2 (germline): SEHNR, FQNEAQ (reference sequence). The CDR3 loop reads CASSPAGDEKLFF. The CDR3, as DNA: TGTGCCAGCAGCCCGGCCGGGGATGAAAAACTGTTTTTT.